The 25 T cell receptor beta chains given below trace back to one sample, sequenced in a study of T cell responses to AZD1222 COVID-19 vaccine. Libraries were prepared by immunoSEQ multiplex PCR; TCRdb keeps only in-frame clonotypes and omits some of them. The sample has 120,000 to 150,000 clones, approximately 78% seen once; the top ten hold around 4.1%. The sequences come from peripheral blood, collected on day 0 of MenACWY control vaccination. The receptors shown here come from an adult in good health.

The rearrangement links TRBV24-1 to TRBJ2-5; a weak D match, TRBD2 (6 bases). This CDR3 contains 16 residues. Per germline, CDR1 KGHDR and CDR2 SFDVKD. The germline V and J ends were trimmed by 5 bases and 4 bases, with 19 bases remaining between them. The DNA for the CDR3 is TGTGCCACCAGTGCCGGGTCTCCCGCCGGGGGAGAGACCCAGTACTTC. This encodes CATSAGSPAGGETQYF.

The chain uses TRBV3-1 (or the pseudogene TRBV3-2) and TRBJ2-3; a weak D match, TRBD2 (5 bases). V was trimmed by 4 bases and J by 0 bases, leaving 17 bases between them. The CDR3 totals 17 residues. CDR1 and CDR2 (germline): LGHDT, YNNKEL (reference sequence). CDR3 residues: CASSPTGVQRSTDTQYF. In DNA, the CDR3 is TGTGCCAGCAGCCCGACCGGGGTGCAACGTAGCACAGATACGCAGTATTTT.

A few counts support this clone. The chain recombines TRBV5-1 with TRBJ2-5; D remains ambiguous. The ends were cut back, 8 bases at V and 0 bases at J, with 8 bases in the middle. The CDR3 runs to 12 residues. The germline V gene has CDR1 SGHRS and CDR2 YFSETQ. The CDR3 coding sequence is TGCGCCAGACAGACGTACCAAGAGACCCAGTACTTC. Translation: CARQTYQETQYF.

The chain carries TRBV28 and TRBJ1-2; maybe TRBD1 (5 bases). The CDR3 is 15 residues long. V dropped 2 bases and J dropped 5 bases, with 15 bases sitting between them. Germline CDR1 is MDHEN and CDR2 is SYDVKM. The CDR3: CASSLPDTSHYGYTF. CDR3 DNA: TGTGCCAGCAGTTTACCGGACACCTCTCATTATGGCTACACCTTC.

At least ten counts were recorded for this clone. The chain employs TRBV18 and TRBJ2-1, with D unresolved. The V end lost 2 bases, the J end lost 4 bases, and 18 bases lay between the germline ends. This CDR3 has 17 residues. The germline V gene has CDR1 KGHSH and CDR2 LQKENI. The CDR3 is CASSPTHSDQPYNEQFF. In DNA form, the CDR3 reads TGTGCCAGCTCACCAACCCACAGCGACCAACCTTACAATGAGCAGTTCTTC.

The chain employs TRBV6-5 and TRBJ1-2; possible D gene TRBD1, 5 bases. V was pared by 5 bases and J by 8 bases, with 9 bases between. There are 11 residues in the CDR3. The germline V gene encodes CDR1 MNHEY and CDR2 SVGAGI. CDR3 in amino acids: CASSSPGGYTF. Written as DNA, the CDR3 is TGTGCCAGCAGTAGTCCAGGGGGCTACACCTTC.

V and J are TRBV24-1 and TRBJ2-3, with 8 positions matching TRBD2. This CDR3 has 16 residues. Germline CDR1 reads KGHDR; CDR2 reads SFDVKD. The trim removed 2 bases at V and 4 bases at J, leaving 7 bases unmatched. CDR3 nucleotides: TGTGCCACCAGTGATTCCGAGCGGGGGACCCCAGATACGCAGTATTTT. Protein sequence: CATSDSERGTPDTQYF.

The chain employs TRBV6-6 and TRBJ1-4; D is possibly TRBD1 (5 bases). Trimming cost V 7 bases and J 3 bases, with 15 bases left between them. The CDR3 loop spans 15 amino acids. Germline values: CDR1 MNHNY, CDR2 SVGAGI (reference sequence). The CDR3 nucleotides read TGTGCCAGCATCGGACCCCAAGGGGCTAATGAAAAACTGTTTTTT. Residues: CASIGPQGANEKLFF.

This clone was detected once. The gene calls are TRBV11-3 and TRBJ2-1; weak D call: TRBD2 (7 bases). V was pared by 1 base and J by 8 bases, with 21 bases between. The germline CDR1 and CDR2 sequences are SGHNT and YENEEA. This CDR3 has 17 residues. CDR3 amino acids: CASSLVGGALDSHEQFF. CDR3 DNA sequence: TGTGCCAGCAGCTTAGTAGGGGGGGCTCTGGACTCTCATGAGCAGTTCTTC.

This clone appeared once. The DNA for the CDR3 is TGTGCCAGTAGTATAGTTTTGGGGACTAGCGGGGGGCAAGAGACCCAGTACTTC. It is translated as CASSIVLGTSGGQETQYF. This chain connects TRBV19 to TRBJ2-5, with 15 positions matching TRBD2. Germline V gene lookup returns CDR1 LNHDA and CDR2 SQIVND (reference sequence). This CDR3 has 18 amino acids. Trimming at V came to 1 base and at J to 2 bases, leaving 5 bases not matched to a gene.

The rearrangement links TRBV19 to TRBJ2-2; maybe TRBD2 (6 bases). This CDR3 region has 14 residues. CDR1 and CDR2 (germline): LNHDA, SQIVND (reference sequence). V dropped 5 bases and J dropped 10 bases, with 17 bases sitting between them. CDR3 nucleotides: TGTGCCAGTAGTTTCGGGGGTCATATTGTGGAGCTGTTTTTT. Translated: CASSFGGHIVELFF.

The chain uses TRBV2 and TRBJ1-6; 7 positions match TRBD1. Germline V lookup: CDR1 SNHLY, CDR2 FYNNEI. V lost 8 bases and J lost 10; bases outside the gene matches: 11. The CDR3 extends over 14 amino acids. This CDR3 is CASSPGTVQSPLHF. Written as DNA, the CDR3 is TGTGCCAGCTCCCCCGGGACAGTTCAATCACCCCTCCACTTT.

V is TRBV5-1 and J is TRBJ2-1; D is uncertain. This CDR3 is built from 13 residues. Germline CDR1 is SGHRS and CDR2 is YFSETQ. V dropped 4 bases and J dropped 10 bases, with 15 bases sitting between them. The CDR3 DNA is TGCGCCAGCAGCCCCGGGCAGGAAAGAGAGCAGTTCTTC. Its protein is CASSPGQEREQFF.

This chain connects TRBV5-6 to TRBJ2-2; perhaps TRBD1 as D (5 bases). This CDR3 has 14 residues. Germline assignment: CDR1 SGHDT and CDR2 YYEEEE. Trimming took off 1 base at V and 6 bases at J, with 10 bases between the two ends. CDR3 amino acids: CASSLQGSPGELFF. The CDR3 coding sequence is TGTGCCAGCAGCTTGCAGGGATCCCCCGGGGAGCTGTTTTTT.

The chain recombines TRBV4-1 with TRBJ1-2; 7 nucleotides agree with TRBD1. The CDR3 is 14 residues long. Germline CDR1 is MGHRA and CDR2 is YSYEKL. With 1 base clipped from V and 7 bases from J, the junction kept 6 bases outside the gene matches. In DNA form, the CDR3 reads TGCGCCAGCAGCCAAGTCTCGGCAGGGGGTGGCTACACCTTC. It translates to CASSQVSAGGGYTF.

The chain uses TRBV18 and TRBJ1-2; D not certain. The CDR3 is made up of 15 amino acids. Looked up from germline, CDR1 is KGHSH and CDR2 is LQKENI. The V end was cut by 2 bases, the J end by 4 bases, with 14 bases between. CDR3 DNA: TGTGCCAGCTCACCAGGTACCGCGCCTGCCTATGGCTACACCTTC. The encoded protein is CASSPGTAPAYGYTF.

This rearrangement joins TRBV3-1 (or the pseudogene TRBV3-2) to TRBJ1-1; no clear D. The CDR3 has 13 amino acids. The V and J ends lost 6 bases and 0 bases respectively, with 8 bases between them. CDR1 LGHDT and CDR2 YNNKEL come from the germline V gene (reference sequence). The CDR3 sequence: CASRQEVNTEAFF. The CDR3 DNA is TGTGCCAGCAGGCAGGAAGTGAACACTGAAGCTTTCTTT.

The chain combines TRBV5-1 with TRBJ2-4; tentative D call: TRBD2 (6 bases). CDR3 size: 13 residues. Germline CDR1 SGHRS, CDR2 YFSETQ. Trimming left V 4 bases short and J 8 bases short, with 13 bases between. DNA of the CDR3: TGCGCCAGCAGCCGGGGGTCCTTGGACATTCAGTACTTC. This gives the protein CASSRGSLDIQYF.

The chain joins TRBV5-1 to TRBJ2-1; TRBD2 matches at 10 bases. Germline lookup yields CDR1 SGHRS and CDR2 YFSETQ. V gave up 7 bases and J gave up 5 bases; unmatched junction bases: 9. The CDR3 loop spans 15 amino acids. CDR3 coding DNA: TGCGCCAGCCGTCAAAGCGGGGGGGCCCACAATGAGCAGTTCTTC. Amino acids: CASRQSGGAHNEQFF.

This rearrangement joins TRBV6-5 to TRBJ2-7, with TRBD2 matching 8 bases. The CDR3 contains 13 residues. The trim removed 6 bases at V and 2 bases at J, leaving 3 bases unmatched. Germline assignment: CDR1 MNHEY and CDR2 SVGAGI. CDR3 sequence (DNA): TGTGCCAGCAGCCGCGGGGGGACCTACGAGCAGTACTTC. Amino acids: CASSRGGTYEQYF.

The J gene is TRBJ1-2, the V gene TRBV12-1. TRBV12-1 is marked as a pseudogene. This CDR3 has 13 residues. CDR3 loop: CASSSTARVGYTF. CDR3 nucleotide sequence: TGTGCCAGCAGCTCGACCGCCCGGGTTGGCTACACCTTC.

The V call is TRBV19, the J call TRBJ1-2, with TRBD1 matching 8 bases. CDR1 LNHDA and CDR2 SQIVND come from the germline V gene (reference sequence). The CDR3 is made up of 14 amino acids. V dropped 9 bases and J dropped 5; count of bases not matched to a gene: 11. The CDR3 spells CASRFRGRLYGYTF. The CDR3 DNA follows: TGTGCCAGCCGTTTCAGGGGGCGTTTGTATGGCTACACCTTC.

This clone has only one observation. This rearrangement joins TRBV7-9 to TRBJ1-2; the D gene is possibly TRBD1 (5 bases). Germline CDR1 is SEHNR and CDR2 is FQNEAQ (reference sequence). V lost 1 base to trimming and J lost 7 bases, with 10 bases between them. The CDR3 has 13 residues. This CDR3 reads CASSLDLGRGYTF. DNA of the CDR3: TGTGCCAGCAGCTTAGATTTGGGGCGTGGCTACACCTTC.

This chain links TRBV7-9 with TRBJ1-5; D uncertain. The CDR3 runs 15 residues. Trimming pared 5 bases from V and 2 bases from J, leaving 13 bases between. The germline CDR1 and CDR2 sequences are SEHNR and FQNEAQ (reference sequence). The CDR3 bases are TGTGCCAGCAGCGCGAACGAAGGTGGCAATCAGCCCCAGCATTTT. It specifies CASSANEGGNQPQHF.

This rearrangement joins TRBV14 to TRBJ1-3; no reliable D call. Trimming left V 1 base short and J 0 bases short, with 7 bases between. The length of the CDR3 is 15 residues. CDR1 is SGHDN, CDR2 FVKESK, per germline. The CDR3 DNA sequence: TGTGCCAGCAGCCAAGTACAGACCTCTGGAAACACCATATATTTT. Encoded protein: CASSQVQTSGNTIYF. The variable domain in full, completed from reference TRBV14 and TRBJ1-3, reads EAGVTQFPSHSVIEKGQTVTLRCDPISGHDNLYWYRRVMGKEIKFLLHFVKESKQDESGMPNNRFLAERTGGTYSTLKVQPAELEDSGVYFCASSQVQTSGNTIYFGEGSWLTVV.